This T cell receptor beta chain stems from a study of T-cell memory formation after mild COVID-19. Points from the study as a whole: Proof of SARS-CoV-2 specificity was absent for the second-wave clones that crested on day 37. Among contracting clones, CD4+ were mainly CM/EM and CD8+ enriched in EMRA. Cross-reactive memory appears to have joined, as suggested by some responding clones showing up in pre-infection memory.

This clonotype occurred a few times. Its cognate antigen is unknown. 5'RACE primed from the constant segment yielded TCR alpha and TCR beta cDNA libraries bearing sample barcodes and UMIs. TCRdb passed the 5' RACE reads through MiXCR, listing each CDR3 protein once. The sample shows 400,000 to 550,000 distinct CDR3 sequences, around 25% of them seen only once. V was pared by 6 bases and J by 2 bases, with 14 bases between. The CDR3 spans 14 residues. Germline values: CDR1 DFQATT, CDR2 SNEGSKA (reference sequence). The J gene is TRBJ2-4, the V gene TRBV20-1; D is unresolved. Sequenced input: PBMCs or a T cell subset sorted from them (not recorded which). The source is an adult woman who had mild COVID-19 (a few samples of this study predate the infection). Cell type and time point are not known. CDR3 sequence: CSATRVGPKNIQYF. The CDR3 bases are TGCAGTGCAACCAGAGTTGGTCCCAAAAACATTCAGTACTTC.